The 4 T cell receptor beta chains below all came from one sample that was sequenced in a study of neurological immune-mediated disorders. One entry per CDR3 protein results from TCRdb running MiXCR on the 5' RACE reads. Found here are some 87,000 distinct CDR3 sequences, roughly 13% of them singletons; the top ten hold approximately 5%. Time point denoted: longitudinal time-point 2. Sequencing used PBMCs. The receptors derive from a female donor with HTLV-1-associated myelopathy (HAM/TSP).

In this sample, this clonotype turned up many times. The J gene is TRBJ2-3, the V gene TRBV5-1; D is perhaps TRBD1 (5 bases). The germline V and J ends were trimmed by 4 bases and 4 bases, with 16 bases remaining between them. Germline CDR1 SGHRS, CDR2 YFSETQ. The CDR3 sequence is 15 residues long. The CDR3 DNA reads TGCGCCAGCAGCCCAAGACACCTCAGGGCAGATACGCAGTATTTT. Its protein is CASSPRHLRADTQYF.

This clonotype was seen at least ten times. CDR3 residues: CASIKDRATYNEQFF. As DNA, the CDR3 is TGTGCCAGCATCAAGGACAGGGCCACCTACAATGAGCAGTTCTTC. This rearrangement joins TRBV12-3 or TRBV12-4 to TRBJ2-1, with 8 bases aligning to TRBD1. The CDR3 runs to 15 residues. After removal of 7 bases from V and 2 bases from J, the junction contained 7 bases not matched to a gene.

This clonotype was counted at least ten times. This chain's CDR3 is CASSQVVSRDTQYF. The CDR3 bases are TGTGCCAGCAGCCAAGTTGTGAGCAGGGATACGCAGTATTTT. The chain recombines TRBV3-1 with TRBJ2-3; D gene uncertain. This CDR3 spans 14 amino acids. V was pared by 1 base and J by 6 bases, with 11 bases between. Germline assignment: CDR1 LGHDT and CDR2 YNNKEL (reference sequence).

This chain links TRBV7-2 with TRBJ2-3; D possibly matches TRBD1 or TRBD2 (5 bases each). The V gene's germline CDR1 is SGHTA and CDR2 FQGNSA. Trimming took off 3 bases at V and 6 bases at J, with 7 bases between the two ends. The CDR3 covers 12 residues. DNA of the CDR3: TGTGCCAGCAGCTTTGGGACCGATACGCAGTATTTT. Residues: CASSFGTDTQYF.